This entry lists 22 T cell receptor beta chains sequenced from one sample in a study of shared clonotypes between healthy human individuals. The assay was immunoSEQ multiplex PCR, and TCRdb's table has in-frame clones only and misses some. The table shows about 490,000 clones, with 60% to 85% occurring only once. The specimen was PBMCs. These receptors originate from a woman between 35 and 50 years old in good health. Some clones in this sample may be carry-over from other donors' samples.

The V gene is TRBV4-2, the J gene TRBJ1-2; D unresolved. The germline CDR1 and CDR2 sequences are LGHNA and YNFKEQ. The CDR3 has 13 residues. V was cut by 1 base and J by 2 bases, with 5 bases left in between. The CDR3 spells CASSQGQNYGYTF. The CDR3 DNA reads TGTGCCAGCAGCCAAGGGCAGAACTATGGCTACACCTTC.

The chain joins TRBV5-1 to TRBJ1-1, with D uncertain. The CDR3 sequence is 14 residues long. Germline-derived CDR1 and CDR2 are SGHRS and YFSETQ. Trimming cost V 0 bases and J 2 bases, with 8 bases left between them. This CDR3 reads CASSLAGENTEAFF. In DNA form, the CDR3 reads TGCGCCAGCAGCTTGGCAGGTGAAAACACTGAAGCTTTCTTT.

Worth noting for this clone: This sequence may be a read error, since a much larger clone differs from it by one base. The chain recombines TRBV10-3 with TRBJ2-5, with 9 positions matching TRBD1. The end of the DNA aligns better with TRBJ2-7, so the J call may be wrong. There are 13 residues in the CDR3. The germline gives CDR1 ENHRY, CDR2 SYGVKD. DNA of the CDR3: TGTGCCGTCAGTGCCCGGGACAGGGTCGAGCAGTACTTC. Its translation is CAVSARDRVEQYF.

This chain links TRBV19 with TRBJ2-1; TRBD2 matches at 7 bases. Per the germline V gene, CDR1 is LNHDA and CDR2 is SQIVND (reference sequence). The junction had 8 bases not matched to a gene; V was cut back by 7 bases and J by 5 bases. This CDR3 comprises 14 residues. CDR3 in DNA: TGTGCCAGTAAGCTAGGGAGGGCGAACAATGAGCAGTTCTTC. Amino acids: CASKLGRANNEQFF.

This chain links TRBV6-5 with TRBJ2-7; 7 bases align to TRBD2. The ends lost 3 bases at V and 7 bases at J; junction bases unmatched: 9. Germline V CDR1 and CDR2: MNHEY, SVGAGI. There are 14 residues in the CDR3. This CDR3 is CASSYMGGVWEQYF. CDR3 DNA sequence: TGTGCCAGCAGTTATATGGGGGGGGTGTGGGAGCAGTACTTC.

The chain carries TRBV30 and TRBJ2-1, with a weak D call TRBD1 (5 bases). CDR1 is GTSNPN and CDR2 is SVGIG in the germline V gene (reference sequence). V lost 0 bases and J 15 bases, leaving 21 bases between the germline ends. The CDR3 is 14 residues long. CDR3 in DNA: TGTGCCTGGAGTGTACTAACGTTGAGGCAGGGCTTGTTCTTC. Its translation: CAWSVLTLRQGLFF.

In DNA form, the CDR3 reads TGTGCCAGCAGTGAAGGACCTCCTGTTTCCTACGAGCAGTACTTC. The encoded protein is CASSEGPPVSYEQYF. V is TRBV25-1 and J is TRBJ2-7; D is undetermined. Germline-derived CDR1 and CDR2 are MGHDK and SYGVNS. V lost 2 bases and J lost 1, with 12 bases in between. CDR3 length: 15 amino acids.

V usage is TRBV5-1 and J usage is TRBJ1-1, with 7 bases fitting TRBD1. Germline V gene sequence: CDR1 SGHRS, CDR2 YFSETQ. The CDR3 has 16 amino acids. Unmatched junction bases numbered 6, after V lost 0 bases and J lost 1 base. As DNA, the CDR3 is TGCGCCAGCAGCTTGGAGGGGGCGTTGGAGAACACTGAAGCTTTCTTT. Residues: CASSLEGALENTEAFF.

The CDR3 nucleotides read TGTGCCAGCAGTTTCGACAGGACCGTAGCCAAAAACATTCAGTACTTC. This codes for CASSFDRTVAKNIQYF. J is TRBJ2-4 and V is TRBV27; a weak D match, TRBD1 (6 bases). Per the germline V gene, CDR1 is MNHEY and CDR2 is SMNVEV (reference sequence). CDR3 length: 16 amino acids. V lost 3 bases to trimming and J lost 0 bases, with 12 bases between them.

The chain links TRBV28 to TRBJ2-1; D not resolved. V lost 11 bases and J 0 bases, leaving 11 bases between the germline ends. Looked up from germline, CDR1 is MDHEN and CDR2 is SYDVKM. The CDR3 length is 13 residues. The CDR3 is CAAHKSSYNEQFF. CDR3 coding DNA: TGTGCCGCCCACAAGTCCTCCTACAATGAGCAGTTCTTC. Together with reference TRBV28 and TRBJ2-1, the CDR3 gives the full variable domain: DVKVTQSSRYLVKRTGEKVFLECVQDMDHENMFWYRQDPGLGLRLIYFSYDVKMKEKGDIPEGYSVSREKKERFSLILESASTNQTSMYLCAAHKSSYNEQFFGPGTRLTVL.

The rearrangement links TRBV28 to TRBJ2-5, with D uncertain. The J call may be incorrect, as the DNA end agrees better with TRBJ2-7. The CDR3 is 12 residues long. CDR1 is MDHEN and CDR2 is SYDVKM in the germline V gene. The CDR3 DNA is TGTGCCAGCAGCGCCGGATCCTACGAGCAGTACTTC. Translating it yields CASSAGSYEQYF.

This chain uses TRBV25-1 with TRBJ1-4; D is perhaps TRBD1 (6 bases). CDR3 length: 15 amino acids. V lost 7 bases to trimming and J lost 7 bases, with 19 bases between them. Germline-derived CDR1 and CDR2 are MGHDK and SYGVNS. The CDR3 DNA follows: TGTGCCAGCATTCCCTCGGAAGGGGGAGGTGAAAAACTGTTTTTT. This translates into CASIPSEGGGEKLFF.

V is TRBV2 and J is TRBJ2-3, with D unresolved. Germline lookup yields CDR1 SNHLY and CDR2 FYNNEI. CDR3 length equals 14 residues. Trimming cost V 6 bases and J 2 bases, with 12 bases left between them. The CDR3 DNA reads as TGTGCCAGCAGGAAGGCGGAGTACACAGATACGCAGTATTTT. Protein sequence: CASRKAEYTDTQYF.

This clone was detected once. The V and J genes are TRBV18 and TRBJ1-4, with 8 bases fitting TRBD1. The CDR3 spans 18 residues. In germline, CDR1 is KGHSH, CDR2 LQKENI. Trimming took 3 bases from V and 4 from J; bases not matched to a gene: 13. CDR3 region: CASSPLGPQGVGNEKLFF. The CDR3 nucleotides read TGTGCCAGCTCACCCCTGGGCCCACAGGGGGTCGGTAATGAAAAACTGTTTTTT.

The V gene is TRBV29-1, the J gene TRBJ2-5; D is uncertain. Trimming took 0 bases from V and 1 from J, leaving 6 bases between them. In germline, CDR1 is SQVTM, CDR2 ANQGSEA. The CDR3 length is 13 residues. The CDR3 region is CSVEEGIQETQYF. The CDR3 DNA is TGCAGCGTTGAAGAGGGGATCCAAGAGACCCAGTACTTC.

Notes on this clone: Just one base apart from a much larger clone, this may be a read error. This chain uses TRBV4-1 with TRBJ1-4; 8 bases align to TRBD1. This CDR3 spans 15 amino acids. Germline V gene data show CDR1 as MGHRA and CDR2 as YSYEKL. This CDR3 is CASSPRTGLYEKLSF. The DNA for the CDR3 is TGCGCCAGCAGCCCCCGGACAGGGCTTTATGAAAAACTGTCTTTT.

This clone was seen just once. A far bigger clonotype differs at one base, so this is likely a read error. CDR3 in amino acids: CASSPRQKVNYGYAF. The CDR3 DNA reads TGTGCCAGCAGCCCTAGACAGAAGGTTAACTATGGCTACGCCTTC. The V and J genes are TRBV7-9 and TRBJ1-2, with D possibly being TRBD1 (5 bases). Germline V gene sequence: CDR1 SEHNR, CDR2 FQNEAQ (reference sequence). The CDR3 has 15 residues.

This clone was detected many times. This chain joins TRBV4-3 and TRBJ2-1; D is unresolved. Germline loops: CDR1 LGHNA, CDR2 YSLEER. The CDR3 is 16 residues long. The germline V and J ends were trimmed by 1 base and 8 bases, with 18 bases remaining between them. CDR3 loop: CASSQVGGTPTHEQFF. CDR3 coding DNA: TGCGCCAGCAGCCAAGTGGGCGGAACTCCTACCCATGAGCAGTTCTTC.

The chain employs TRBV5-3 and TRBJ2-5, with D unresolved. TRBV5-3 is an ORF for which the function is uncertain. V lost 2 bases to trimming and J lost 1 base, with 15 bases between them. The CDR3 runs 16 residues. The CDR3 region is CARSLGQSEPQETQYF. CDR3 in DNA: TGTGCCAGAAGCTTAGGGCAGAGCGAGCCCCAAGAGACCCAGTACTTC.

The CDR3 spells CASSPSGRGHEQYF. Here the CDR3 DNA reads TGCGCCAGCAGCCCGAGCGGGAGAGGCCACGAGCAGTACTTC. The gene calls are TRBV10-2 and TRBJ2-7; the match to TRBD2 covers 8 bases. Germline CDR1 WSHSY, CDR2 SAAADI. The CDR3 sequence is 14 residues long. The V segment lost 6 bases and the J segment 5 bases; nucleotides outside the gene matches: 9.

A remark on this clone: A far larger clone is a single base away, which makes a read error likely. Other DNA sequences within the sample encode an identical CDR3. V usage is TRBV28 and J usage is TRBJ1-1; D remains ambiguous. Trimming left V 8 bases short and J 1 base short, with 5 bases between. This CDR3 has 11 residues. Germline values: CDR1 MDHEN, CDR2 SYDVKM. The CDR3 DNA sequence: TGTGCCAGCCGGGGGAACACTGAAGCTTTCTTT. This gives the protein CASRGNTEAFF.

Only a few counts were recorded for this clone. The V and J genes are TRBV7-2 and TRBJ2-1; 10 nucleotides match TRBD2. Germline loops: CDR1 SGHTA, CDR2 FQGNSA. Losses at the gene ends were 5 bases for V and 5 bases for J; bases not matched to a gene: 6. This CDR3 is 15 amino acids long. In DNA, the CDR3 is TGTGCCAGCAGCCCGTGGACTAGCGGAAACAATGAGCAGTTCTTC. This sequence encodes CASSPWTSGNNEQFF.